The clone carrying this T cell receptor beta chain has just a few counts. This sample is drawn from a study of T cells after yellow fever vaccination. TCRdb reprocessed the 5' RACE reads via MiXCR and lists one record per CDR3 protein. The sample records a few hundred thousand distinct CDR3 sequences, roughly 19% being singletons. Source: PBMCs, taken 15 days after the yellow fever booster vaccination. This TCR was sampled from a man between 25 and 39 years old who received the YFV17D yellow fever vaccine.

DNA of the CDR3: TGCAGTCCCAAAGCGGGAGGACGCTACAATGAGCAGTTCTTC. Translation gives CSPKAGGRYNEQFF. This rearrangement joins TRBV20-1 to TRBJ2-1; TRBD2 matches 9 bases. There are 14 residues in the CDR3. Germline lookup yields CDR1 DFQATT and CDR2 SNEGSKA (reference sequence). The junction had 8 bases not matched to a gene; V was cut back by 8 bases and J by 3 bases.